This T cell receptor (beta chain) was sequenced in a study of shared clonotypes between healthy human individuals (TCRdb year 2020). As for the study more broadly: The cohort comprised two women and a few men aged 18 to 49 years. To increase sequencing depth and limit assay-specific biases, TCR repertoire library preparation and sequencing were carried out by different laboratories using diverse techniques. To estimate repertoire size and how much clonotypes are shared between individuals, the study performed deep sequencing of blood TCR repertoires from about 5 healthy adults. For each donor, CD4 naive and CD4 memory were each given three plates, CD8 naive was given two plates, and CD8 memory was given one plate. Between about 0.94 and 10 billion PBMCs per donor were obtained by leukapheresis. On the study overall, not on this receptor specifically: Approximately 5% of naive CD4, around 3.5% of naive CD8, roughly 2.5% of memory CD4, and approximately 0.39% of memory CD8 clonotypes were shared across a handful of donors. Compared with non-shared clonotypes, the clonotypes found in all four sorted-subset donors had higher generation probabilities. Sampling was restricted to blood, and TCR repertoires in tissues likely differ from the TCR repertoires found in blood. Estimated clonotype richness was generally larger for naive than for memory subsets. Even with the large sequencing depth, rarefaction of the sorted-subset datasets indicated that sequencing was incomplete. Pairwise subsampling led to the expectation that sequencing depth would affect the degree of clonotype sharing among donors. Because the study included a small number of donors, the genetic and exposure-history diversity represented was limited.

Taken from the germline V gene, the CDR1 and CDR2 loops are SGHAT and FQNNGV. V ends up 5 bases short and J 4 bases short, with an unmatched junction base count of 16. The CDR3, from cysteine to phenylalanine, totals 18 residues. Kept here is only the CDR3 DNA, which spans 54 bases and is read in frame from base 1. Healthy HIV-negative adults with no recently reported acute infections or vaccinations were included as donors. All donors were Caucasian adults living in Nashville, Tennessee, USA. CD4+ T cells were enriched through magnetic negative selection, after which naive cells were positively selected on CD45RA and the remaining negative fraction served as the memory subset. Blood was obtained by leukapheresis, after which PBMCs were separated by Ficoll-Histopaque density gradient centrifugation and cryopreserved in liquid nitrogen vapor phase. Analytical flow cytometry was used to check the purity and quantity of each magnetically sorted T cell population. Each sorted fraction had its genomic DNA isolated and then quantified by UV absorbance on a Nanodrop 2000c.

Using the deep immunoSEQ assay, multiplex PCR amplified TCR CDR3 regions from genomic DNA. Extracted genomic DNA from each cell subset was spread evenly across all wells of several immunoSEQ 96-well plates, with each plate serving as a replicate. For sorted subsets, 150 to 250 ng genomic DNA, equal to about 30,000 T cell genomes, was loaded into each replicate PCR. The purified libraries were quantified using a Qubit 3.0 fluorometer, sized with a Bioanalyzer 2100, and then quantified again using the KAPA Library Quantification kit. Every immunoSEQ 96-well plate was sequenced on a separate single-read 150-cycle Illumina NextSeq 550 flow cell. On the study's bioinformatics: Because the immunoSEQ output held only junctional sequences and lacked quality scores, the filtering could not match the filtering applied to full-length reads. Sequences were annotated with PyIR, a Python wrapper for IgBLAST v1.9, and V/J genes and CDR3 were assigned using IMGT germline references. Any read was removed if the V/J assignment was weak (E-value above 1e-6), the CDR3 was missing, or the read contained stop codons, out-of-frame junctions, or ambiguous translated residues. V3J clonotypes were defined as sequences sharing the same inferred V gene, J gene, and CDR3 amino acid sequence. Percentage overlap between repertoires was computed as shared unique clonotypes divided by the size of the smaller repertoire. RTK rarefaction, the Chao1 estimator, and Recon v2.1 estimates of unobserved clonotypes were used to assess repertoire richness. Generation probabilities were computed with OLGA for all TCRbeta clonotypes obtained by the gDNA method from several donors. This immuneACCESS table, as held by TCRdb, lists in-frame sequences with V and J called but not all clones. Of the missing ones, under half trace to an unresolved V gene in checked studies; the others have no known cause. V, J and clone size are those of that table, while D and trimming were read from the DNA. Across this sample there are around 1.5 million clones, with approximately 98% seen only once. The ten top clones hold 0.45% of the sample.

Notes on this clone: No antigen is known for it. No base quality information exists; no much larger clone differs at one position.

The TCR comes from a man aged 30 to 45 in good health. The chain was built from TRBV11-2 and TRBJ2-1, with TRBD2 identical over 8 junction bases. Source material: naive CD4+ T cells sorted from blood. The meaning of the sample's cell subset or site label: CD45RA+ positively selected. The CDR3 reads CASSLGGAGGPLYNEQFF. The DNA is as follows: TGTGCCAGCAGCCTAGGGGGGGCGGGAGGCCCACTTTACAATGAGCAGTTCTTC.